Included here is one TCR beta chain sequence, with context. Its target is unknown. Template material for amplifying TCR beta CDR3 regions consisted of RNA transcripts. In the first-round RT-PCR of the TCR CDR3, the HTBI primer set was used. TCRdb re-called the multiplex PCR reads through MiXCR, storing one row per CDR3 protein. This table holds over 250,000 distinct CDR3 sequences, about 20% found once. CDR3 size: 13 residues. Germline values: CDR1 SGHAT, CDR2 FQNNGV. Deletions cut 3 bases from V and 11 bases from J, with 16 bases between. A Clinical Activity Score of at least 3, a NOSPECS grade of at least 4 and a duration under 3 months were recorded in the ophthalmopathy patients. The PBMCs studied were ones that came from roughly 9.4 ml fresh peripheral blood. This entry belongs to a study of T cells in Graves' hyperthyroidism and ophthalmopathy. For the study at large: Peripheral blood samples were taken at initial diagnosis, prior to any treatment. Regarding the study as a whole: Most thyroid clonotypes that were expanded above 0.001 also turned up in blood.

This sequence was found in a man aged 30-40 years with Graves' ophthalmopathy. Specimen: blood. The chain carries TRBV11-2 and TRBJ1-1; possibly TRBD1 for D (6 bases). Here the CDR3 DNA reads TGTGCCAGCAGCTTGAACAGGGTTCCGAAGGCTTTCTTT. It is translated as CASSLNRVPKAFF.